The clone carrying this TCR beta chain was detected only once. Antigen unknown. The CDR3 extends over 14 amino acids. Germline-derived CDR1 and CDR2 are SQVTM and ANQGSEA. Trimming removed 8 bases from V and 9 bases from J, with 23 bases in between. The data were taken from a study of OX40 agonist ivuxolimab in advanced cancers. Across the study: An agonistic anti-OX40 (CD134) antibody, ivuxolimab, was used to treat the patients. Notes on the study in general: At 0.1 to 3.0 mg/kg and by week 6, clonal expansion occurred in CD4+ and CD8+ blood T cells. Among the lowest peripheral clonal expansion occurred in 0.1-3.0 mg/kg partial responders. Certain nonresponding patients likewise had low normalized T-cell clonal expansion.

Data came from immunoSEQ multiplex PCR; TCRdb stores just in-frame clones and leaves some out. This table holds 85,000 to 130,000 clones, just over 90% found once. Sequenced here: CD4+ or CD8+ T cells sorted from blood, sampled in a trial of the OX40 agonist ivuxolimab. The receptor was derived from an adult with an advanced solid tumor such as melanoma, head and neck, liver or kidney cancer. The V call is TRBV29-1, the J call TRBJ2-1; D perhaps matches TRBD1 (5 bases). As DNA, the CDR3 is TGCAGCTACGTTTTGGTATTGGGGCCAGGTGAGCAGTTCTTC. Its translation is CSYVLVLGPGEQFF.